A selection of T cell receptor beta chains follows, all from one sample in a study of shared clonotypes between healthy human individuals. Sequenced by immunoSEQ multiplex PCR; TCRdb stores in-frame clones only, minus some. The data contain some 2.1 million clones, approximately 94% of them singletons. The sequencing sample was made of naive CD8+ T cells sorted from blood. The source is a man younger than 35 in good health. Each CDR3 is given with its conserved first and last residue. D genes are given only for firm matches. Only part of the rows carry a size: once, few, many, or a class if the clone is expanded.

CASRPHRDTYEQYF,TGTGCCAGTAGACCGCACCGGGACACCTACGAGCAGTACTTC,-,TRBJ2-7,TRBV19,once
CSVCKDSNQPQHF,TGCAGCGTTTGCAAAGATAGCAATCAGCCCCAGCATTTT,-,TRBJ1-5,TRBV29-1,-
CASSSLDSSYEQYF,TGTGCCAGCAGCTCACTGGACAGTTCCTACGAGCAGTACTTC,-,TRBJ2-7,TRBV13,-
CASRPSGVAVDEQFF,TGTGCCAGCAGGCCTAGCGGGGTTGCCGTCGATGAGCAGTTCTTC,TRBD2,TRBJ2-1,TRBV7-6,-
CASSPTSGGTYEQYF,TGTGCCAGCAGCCCGACTAGCGGGGGAACCTACGAGCAGTACTTC,TRBD2,TRBJ2-7,TRBV27,-
CASSVYEVMGYNQPQHF,TGTGCCAGCAGTGTATATGAGGTGATGGGTTACAATCAGCCCCAGCATTTT,-,TRBJ1-5,TRBV5-6,-
CASSATLGTAEAFF,TGTGCCAGCAGCGCAACGCTCGGGACAGCTGAAGCTTTCTTT,TRBD1,TRBJ1-1,TRBV7-9,-
CASSIRPNQGSYEQYF,TGTGCCAGTAGTATCCGCCCGAACCAGGGGTCCTACGAGCAGTACTTC,-,TRBJ2-7,TRBV19,-
CASRGTGGGETQYF,TGTGCCAGCAGGGGGACAGGGGGCGGGGAGACCCAGTACTTC,TRBD1,TRBJ2-5,TRBV6-5,-
CASSYSTGETNEKLFF,TGTGCCAGCAGTTACTCGACAGGGGAAACTAATGAAAAACTGTTTTTT,TRBD1,TRBJ1-4,TRBV6-5,once
CAWSVGGDTEAFF,TGTGCCTGGAGTGTCGGGGGGGACACTGAAGCTTTCTTT,-,TRBJ1-1,TRBV30,-
CASTPTGGNTEAFF,TGTGCCAGCACCCCGACAGGGGGAAACACTGAAGCTTTCTTT,TRBD1,TRBJ1-1,TRBV27,-
CASGTGDLLGYTF,TGTGCCAGCGGAACAGGGGATCTTCTTGGCTACACCTTC,TRBD1,TRBJ1-2,TRBV19,-